This T cell receptor beta chain was found in a study of blood T cell repertoires in COVID-19 (TCRdb year 2020). Background on the whole study: The collaborator samples originated in the United States, Italy and Spain and spanned the acute and convalescent phases of COVID-19. The material from the prospective study consisted of cDNA or gDNA derived from T cells, B-cell-depleted T cells, or PBMCs. Deeply sampled blood TCRbeta repertoires from subjects exposed to, actively infected with, or recovered from COVID-19 were included in the dataset. The repertoires were made available in a free public database intended to serve as a resource for research on the immune response to SARS-CoV-2. Samples were obtained from the ongoing ImmuneRACE study (first 160 participants) and from 1,254 subjects provided by 6 global collaborators. Nearly every sample came with metadata listing a de-identified subject ID, COVID-19 status, age in years and sex. Where available, HLA class I and class II types were taken from metadata supplied by the sample provider and were not determined by assay-based typing.

About this clone itself: Its antigen is still unknown. One base away there is no much larger clone; base qualities are not given.

TCRbeta CDR3 regions were amplified from genomic DNA by means of the immunoSEQ Assay, a bias-controlled multiplex PCR. The paper's processing steps were these. The number of nucleated cells in each sample was estimated by amplification of reference gene primers within the assay. To quantify the absolute abundance of each unique TCRbeta CDR3 rearrangement, sequence reads were collapsed and filtered. For each sample, productive Simpson clonality was calculated as the square root of Simpson's diversity index over productive rearrangements. Not all clones reach the TCRdb copy of this immuneACCESS table, which keeps in-frame sequences only. Checked studies attribute under half of the gap to unresolved V genes and leave the rest unexplained. V and J calls and clone size are those listed in that table; D and trimming were worked out from the DNA. The sample table holds approximately 100,000 clones, of which around 80% were seen once. 6.2% of the sample belongs to the ten largest clones.

One collaborating source in Seattle enrolled patients during active infection and followed them longitudinally through the course of disease. The collaborating institutions used their own protocols to collect whole blood in K2EDTA tubes. For TCRbeta analysis, collaborators shipped samples as frozen whole blood, isolated PBMCs, or DNA extracted from either of those sample types. CDR1 and CDR2 are read off the germline V gene (reference sequence) as SGHNT and YYREEE. For this chain, trimming is 0 bases at the V end and 2 bases at the J end, and the number of junction bases without a gene match is 5. The CDR3 has 16 amino acids, counting the end cysteine and phenylalanine. The kept DNA is CDR3 alone, 48 bases in frame from the first base. What the study reported, not specific to this receptor: How much clinical and demographic metadata was included differed by source and by participant, and the metadata was provided uncurated.

This clonotype was sampled from a man older than 75 with COVID-19, enrolled during active disease. The receptor chain draws on TRBV5-4 and TRBJ2-3; 8 middle bases align to TRBD1. Sequencing was performed on peripheral blood. The sequenced DNA is TGTGCCAGCAGCTTGGTCCCGGACAGGGTCACAGATACGCAGTATTTT. Translated, this gives CASSLVPDRVTDTQYF.